Below are 27 T cell receptor beta chains sequenced from a single sample in a study of T cell repertoires and HLA-DP antigens. The table came from immunoSEQ multiplex PCR; TCRdb's copy has only in-frame clones and leaves some out. The sample has about 89,000 clones; about 89% are singletons. No cognate antigen is known for these TCRs. Sequencing was performed on CD4+ T cells from PBMCs. These receptors all stem from a man aged 45-65 years in good health and CMV-seronegative.

The J gene is TRBJ2-2, the V gene TRBV5-1, with 7 bases identical to TRBD1. The ends lost 0 bases at V and 1 base at J; junction bases unmatched: 3. The CDR3 covers 16 residues. Per the germline V gene, CDR1 is SGHRS and CDR2 is YFSETQ. CDR3 nucleotide sequence: TGCGCCAGCAGCTTGGTCGCAGGGGGGAACACCGGGGAGCTGTTTTTT. This sequence encodes CASSLVAGGNTGELFF. The full variable domain, its missing parts supplied by reference TRBV5-1 and TRBJ2-2, is KAGVTQTPRYLIKTRGQQVTLSCSPISGHRSVSWYQQTPGQGLQFLFEYFSETQRNKGNFPGRFSGRQFSNSRSEMNVSTLELGDSALYLCASSLVAGGNTGELFFGEGSRLTVL.

The J gene is TRBJ2-5, the V gene TRBV30; TRBD2 matches at 13 bases. The CDR3 runs 16 residues. V lost 3 bases to trimming and J lost 5 bases; unmatched junction nucleotides: 9. Germline loops: CDR1 GTSNPN, CDR2 SVGIG (reference sequence). CDR3 nucleotide sequence: TGTGCCTGGAGCCTACTAGCGGGGGGGCCGCAGGAGACCCAGTACTTC. Translation gives CAWSLLAGGPQETQYF. Full variable domain (remainder filled in from reference TRBV30 and TRBJ2-5): SQTIHQWPATLVQPVGSPLSLECTVEGTSNPNLYWYRQAAGRGLQLLFYSVGIGQISSEVPQNLSASRPQDRQFILSSKKLLLSDSGFYLCAWSLLAGGPQETQYFGPGTRLLVL.

The rearrangement joins TRBV5-1 to TRBJ1-4; no firm D call. Per the germline V gene, CDR1 is SGHRS and CDR2 is YFSETQ. Trimming shortened V by 4 bases and J by 5 bases, and 12 bases separated the two germline ends. The CDR3 is 14 amino acids. The CDR3 protein is CASSTGGKNEKLFF. The CDR3 DNA sequence: TGCGCCAGCAGCACGGGAGGAAAAAATGAAAAACTGTTTTTT.

V usage is TRBV30 and J usage is TRBJ2-3; TRBD2 matches 9 bases. Germline assignment: CDR1 GTSNPN and CDR2 SVGIG (reference sequence). Trimming cost V 3 bases and J 5 bases; bases outside gene matches: 12. The length of the CDR3 is 16 residues. The CDR3 DNA is TGTGCCTGGAGGCTAGGTGGAGCGGGGGGTTTAGATACGCAGTATTTT. Translating it yields CAWRLGGAGGLDTQYF.

The chain couples TRBV4-3 to TRBJ2-3, with 10 positions matching TRBD2. The germline V gene encodes CDR1 LGHNA and CDR2 YSLEER. The CDR3 totals 15 residues. V trimming: 4 bases; J trimming: 4 bases; junction bases outside the gene matches: 5. The CDR3 spells CASSRGLASADTQYF. CDR3 bases: TGCGCCAGCAGCCGGGGACTAGCGTCGGCAGATACGCAGTATTTT.

The chain links TRBV19 to TRBJ2-2; 10 positions match TRBD2. Germline trimming cut 7 bases from V and 4 bases from J; bases unmatched to any gene: 6. This CDR3 is built from 15 residues. CDR1 is LNHDA and CDR2 is SQIVND in the germline V gene (reference sequence). The CDR3, as DNA: TGTGCCAGTACGTGGACTAGCGGCTCCACCGGGGAGCTGTTTTTT. Its protein is CASTWTSGSTGELFF.

The chain carries TRBV19 and TRBJ1-1, with D hard to call. The length of the CDR3 is 15 residues. From germline, CDR1 is LNHDA and CDR2 SQIVND (reference sequence). Trimming stripped 7 bases from V and 4 bases from J, with 19 bases between. The CDR3 bases are TGTGCCAGTACCCCTCCCGGGCCGTCGGGCACTGAAGCTTTCTTT. Amino acid sequence: CASTPPGPSGTEAFF. The complete variable domain, with remaining parts taken from reference TRBV19 and TRBJ1-1, reads DGGITQSPKYLFRKEGQNVTLSCEQNLNHDAMYWYRQDPGQGLRLIYYSQIVNDFQKGDIAEGYSVSREKKESFPLTVTSAQKNPTAFYLCASTPPGPSGTEAFFGQGTRLTVV.

The chain combines TRBV19 with TRBJ1-2; no firm D call. Trimming removed 3 bases at V and 4 bases at J, with 9 bases between. The germline V gene encodes CDR1 LNHDA and CDR2 SQIVND (reference sequence). This CDR3 has 13 amino acids. CDR3 in amino acids: CASSMGIGYGYTF. The CDR3 region has the DNA TGTGCCAGTAGTATGGGGATCGGCTATGGCTACACCTTC.

Of note for this clone: An end of the junction does not agree with germline; a read error may underlie this. V usage is TRBV18 and J usage is TRBJ1-1; D perhaps matches TRBD1 (6 bases). The CDR3 is 13 amino acids. Germline CDR1 is KGHSH and CDR2 is LQKENI. CDR3 protein: CASSPQGGTEAFF. The CDR3 DNA follows: TGTGCCAGCTCTCCACAGGGCGGTACTGAAGCTTTCTTT.

The V call is TRBV6-5, the J call TRBJ1-1, with TRBD1 as a possible D gene (5 bases). Germline V gene data show CDR1 as MNHEY and CDR2 as SVGAGI. The CDR3 is made up of 13 amino acids. The V gene lost 6 bases and the J gene lost 10 bases, with 18 bases spanning the gap. CDR3 nucleotides: TGTGCCAGCAGCAACAGGACCCCGATGAGAGCTTTCTTT. The encoded protein is CASSNRTPMRAFF.

V gene TRBV4-3 combines with J gene TRBJ2-7; no definite D call. The CDR3 has 14 residues. Germline CDR1 reads LGHNA; CDR2 reads YSLEER. V lost 1 base, J lost 0 bases, and 7 bases lay in between. The CDR3 sequence is CASSQVTRSYEQYF. CDR3 coding DNA: TGCGCCAGCAGCCAAGTGACCCGCTCCTACGAGCAGTACTTC.

The rearrangement joins TRBV6-1 to TRBJ2-7, with TRBD1 identical over 7 bases. The V and J ends lost 6 bases and 5 bases, in that order; junction bases with no gene match: 10. CDR1 and CDR2 from the germline V gene are MNHNS and SASEGT. The CDR3 is 14 amino acids. The CDR3 reads CASSTGTALHEQYF. CDR3 nucleotide sequence: TGTGCCAGCAGCACCGGGACAGCTCTCCACGAGCAGTACTTC.

This clone was seen a single time. This rearrangement joins TRBV7-9 to TRBJ1-1, with 7 nucleotides matching TRBD1. With V trimmed by 6 bases and J by 6 bases, 10 bases remained unmatched. CDR3 length: 14 residues. Looked up from germline, CDR1 is SEHNR and CDR2 is FQNEAQ (reference sequence). The chain's CDR3 is CASREDTGDPEAFF. The CDR3 coding sequence is TGTGCCAGCAGGGAGGACACAGGGGACCCTGAAGCTTTCTTT. The variable domain in full, with the rest retrieved from reference TRBV7-9 and TRBJ1-1, is DTGVSQNPRHKITKRGQNVTFRCDPISEHNRLYWYRQTLGQGPEFLTYFQNEAQLEKSRLLSDRFSAERPKGSFSTLEIQRTEQGDSAMYLCASREDTGDPEAFFGQGTRLTVV.

The CDR3 bases are TGTGCCAGCACTAGGACAGATCTCTTGTACAATGAGCAGTTCTTC. Amino acid sequence: CASTRTDLLYNEQFF. The chain carries TRBV27 and TRBJ2-1; possibly TRBD1 for D (6 bases). The V gene's germline CDR1 is MNHEY and CDR2 SMNVEV (reference sequence). Trimming stripped 7 bases from V and 4 bases from J, with 17 bases between. The CDR3 runs 15 residues.

The chain carries TRBV20-1 and TRBJ1-2; 10 nucleotides agree with TRBD1. The V gene's germline CDR1 is DFQATT and CDR2 SNEGSKA (reference sequence). J was trimmed by 7 bases and V by 6 bases; bases with no gene match: 2. The CDR3 is made up of 11 amino acids. The CDR3 protein is CSAGTGVGYTF. In nucleotides, the CDR3 is TGCAGTGCAGGGACAGGGGTTGGCTACACCTTC.

The chain links TRBV5-1 to TRBJ2-2; a possible D gene is TRBD1 (6 bases). Germline V CDR1 and CDR2: SGHRS, YFSETQ. V lost 4 bases and J lost 1, with 11 bases in between. This CDR3 is 15 amino acids long. CDR3 amino acids: CASSEPGQNTGELFF. Here the CDR3 DNA reads TGCGCCAGCAGCGAGCCGGGACAGAACACCGGGGAGCTGTTTTTT. Full variable domain (missing parts from reference TRBV5-1 and TRBJ2-2): KAGVTQTPRYLIKTRGQQVTLSCSPISGHRSVSWYQQTPGQGLQFLFEYFSETQRNKGNFPGRFSGRQFSNSRSEMNVSTLELGDSALYLCASSEPGQNTGELFFGEGSRLTVL.

The chain links TRBV9 to TRBJ1-1; D is unresolved. V was cut by 3 bases and J by 1 base, with 7 bases left in between. Germline V gene data show CDR1 as SGDLS and CDR2 as YYNGEE. CDR3 length equals 13 residues. The CDR3 nucleotides read TGTGCCAGCAGCGCAAGGTGGAACACTGAAGCTTTCTTT. Protein: CASSARWNTEAFF.

V and J are TRBV18 and TRBJ2-7; possible D gene TRBD1, 6 bases. CDR1 is KGHSH and CDR2 is LQKENI in the germline V gene. This CDR3 is built from 14 residues. V lost 3 bases and J 2 bases, leaving 11 bases between the germline ends. CDR3 in DNA: TGTGCCAGCTCACCCCGGGACACCACCTACGAGCAGTACTTC. Translating gives CASSPRDTTYEQYF.

CDR3 sequence reads: CASSFGTGTLYEQYF. The CDR3 DNA sequence: TGTGCCAGCAGCTTCGGGACCGGGACATTATACGAGCAGTACTTC. This chain joins TRBV7-2 and TRBJ2-7; possibly TRBD1 for D (6 bases). CDR1 and CDR2 (germline): SGHTA, FQGNSA. V lost 3 bases to trimming and J lost 4 bases, with 16 bases between them. The CDR3 covers 15 residues. The full variable domain, rest sourced from reference TRBV7-2 and TRBJ2-7, is GAGVSQSPSNKVTEKGKDVELRCDPISGHTALYWYRQSLGQGLEFLIYFQGNSAPDKSGLPSDRFSAERTGGSVSTLTIQRTQQEDSAVYLCASSFGTGTLYEQYFGPGTRLTVT.

The rearrangement uses TRBV5-6 and TRBJ2-5; 8 positions match TRBD1. The CDR3 loop spans 14 amino acids. Unmatched junction bases numbered 1, after V lost 0 bases and J lost 3 bases. Germline CDR1 and CDR2: SGHDT and YYEEEE. CDR3 loop: CASSLGQGKETQYF. The CDR3, as DNA: TGTGCCAGCAGCTTGGGACAGGGGAAAGAGACCCAGTACTTC.

The gene calls are TRBV5-6 and TRBJ2-1; TRBD2 matches 7 bases. V lost 0 bases, J lost 6 bases, and 3 bases stayed unmatched. The CDR3 contains 14 residues. The germline V gene encodes CDR1 SGHDT and CDR2 YYEEEE. CDR3 sequence reads: CASSLGGRANEQFF. The CDR3 DNA reads as TGTGCCAGCAGCTTGGGGGGGAGGGCCAATGAGCAGTTCTTC. Together with reference TRBV5-6 and TRBJ2-1, the CDR3 gives the full variable domain: DAGVTQSPTHLIKTRGQQVTLRCSPKSGHDTVSWYQQALGQGPQFIFQYYEEEERQRGNFPDRFSGHQFPNYSSELNVNALLLGDSALYLCASSLGGRANEQFFGPGTRLTVL.

The chain combines TRBV5-5 with TRBJ1-1, with TRBD1 as a possible D gene (5 bases). Germline-derived CDR1 and CDR2 are SGHKS and YYEKEE (reference sequence). The CDR3 sequence is 16 residues long. V was shortened by 6 bases and J by 2 bases, with 20 bases between the two germline ends. DNA of the CDR3: TGTGCCAGCACGCGCGGTCCGGGACTCCTTAACACTGAAGCTTTCTTT. It is translated as CASTRGPGLLNTEAFF.

The V gene is TRBV14, the J gene TRBJ2-3; tentatively, D is TRBD2 (6 bases). The V gene's germline CDR1 is SGHDN and CDR2 FVKESK. CDR3 length equals 16 residues. The germline V and J ends were trimmed by 0 bases and 1 base, with 11 bases remaining between them. CDR3 region: CASSQDGGVGTDTQYF. CDR3 coding DNA: TGTGCCAGCAGCCAAGATGGCGGGGTCGGCACAGATACGCAGTATTTT.

This chain links TRBV2 with TRBJ1-5; D not resolved. V was trimmed by 2 bases and J by 2 bases, leaving 10 bases between them. The CDR3 length is 15 residues. From germline, CDR1 is SNHLY and CDR2 FYNNEI. The CDR3 DNA sequence: TGTGCCAGCAGTGAACTCGGGTTAGGCAATCAGCCCCAGCATTTT. This gives the protein CASSELGLGNQPQHF.

This chain joins TRBV18 and TRBJ2-1; 15 nucleotides match TRBD2. The CDR3 runs 18 residues. Trimming removed 3 bases from V and 3 bases from J; junction bases left unmatched: 6. Per germline, CDR1 KGHSH and CDR2 LQKENI. This chain's CDR3 is CASSPRTSGGAGYNEQFF. The CDR3 DNA sequence: TGTGCCAGCTCACCGCGGACTAGCGGGGGGGCTGGCTACAATGAGCAGTTCTTC.

The chain links TRBV11-3 to TRBJ2-3; 8 bases match TRBD1. The ends lost 7 bases at V and 4 bases at J; junction bases unmatched: 10. The germline V gene has CDR1 SGHNT and CDR2 YENEEA. The CDR3 spans 15 residues. The CDR3 loop reads CASTRTGYVPDTQYF. For the CDR3, the DNA is TGTGCCAGCACCCGGACAGGGTACGTCCCAGATACGCAGTATTTT.

This rearrangement joins TRBV2 to TRBJ1-4; D gene ambiguous. The CDR3 extends over 16 amino acids. Trimming cost V 3 bases and J 2 bases, with 13 bases left between them. Germline CDR1 and CDR2: SNHLY and FYNNEI. The CDR3 loop is CASSDGPIPTNEKLFF. The CDR3 DNA reads as TGTGCCAGCAGTGACGGACCTATACCGACTAATGAAAAACTGTTTTTT.